The next 32 T cell receptor beta chains were all read from a single sample in a study of cytomegalovirus exposure and HLA in healthy donors. PCR involved 60 Vbeta and 13 Jbeta primers. Clones were sequenced by immunoSEQ multiplex PCR, and TCRdb holds only the in-frame ones, with some missing. Listed are under 150,000 clones; approximately 1.5% falls within the top ten. Sequenced input: PBMCs. Receptor source: a woman aged 40 to 50 in good health and CMV-seronegative.

The rearrangement joins TRBV6-1 to TRBJ2-1; 11 positions agree with TRBD2. Germline V gene sequence: CDR1 MNHNS, CDR2 SASEGT. Trimming removed 3 bases from V and 2 bases from J; junction bases left unmatched: 0. The CDR3 runs 15 residues. CDR3 coding DNA: TGTGCCAGCAGTGAGACTAGCGGGACCTACAATGAGCAGTTCTTC. Translated, it gives CASSETSGTYNEQFF.

This chain connects TRBV10-3 to TRBJ2-3, with D perhaps matching TRBD2 (7 bases). CDR1 and CDR2 from the germline V gene are ENHRY and SYGVKD. The CDR3 consists of 15 residues. Trimming removed 2 bases at V and 5 bases at J, with 14 bases between. CDR3 nucleotide sequence: TGTGCCATCAGTGAGAGGGGGGGGGCCATAGATACGCAGTATTTT. Translation: CAISERGGAIDTQYF.

The chain has TRBV6-5 and TRBJ1-2; TRBD1 matches 7 bases. The junction had 6 bases not matched to a gene; V was cut back by 0 bases and J by 2 bases. The CDR3 sequence is 16 residues long. Germline assignment: CDR1 MNHEY and CDR2 SVGAGI. The CDR3 nucleotides read TGTGCCAGCAGTTACTCCCGACAGGGAGGCAACTATGGCTACACCTTC. Amino acids: CASSYSRQGGNYGYTF.

V usage is TRBV7-3 and J usage is TRBJ1-1; D not certain. The V end was cut by 5 bases, the J end by 1 base, with 11 bases between. The germline V gene encodes CDR1 SGHTA and CDR2 FQGTGA. CDR3 size: 14 residues. This chain's CDR3 is CASSPSGSNTEAFF. CDR3 DNA sequence: TGTGCCAGCAGCCCGTCAGGTTCGAACACTGAAGCTTTCTTT.

The V call is TRBV5-1, the J call TRBJ2-3; 8 nucleotides line up with TRBD1. Germline CDR1 is SGHRS and CDR2 is YFSETQ. This CDR3 spans 16 amino acids. V trimming: 1 base; J trimming: 5 bases; junction bases outside the gene matches: 9. The CDR3 is CASSLPEGTGGDTQYF. The CDR3 region has the DNA TGCGCCAGCAGCTTGCCTGAGGGGACAGGAGGAGATACGCAGTATTTT.

The chain joins TRBV4-2 to TRBJ2-3, with D unclear. Trimming shortened V by 2 bases and J by 6 bases, and 6 bases separated the two germline ends. Germline CDR1 LGHNA, CDR2 YNFKEQ. The CDR3 runs to 12 residues. The CDR3 spells CASSQSEDTQYF. CDR3 bases: TGTGCCAGCAGCCAATCTGAGGATACGCAGTATTTT.

The chain recombines TRBV28 with TRBJ2-2, with D perhaps TRBD1 (5 bases). Germline assignment: CDR1 MDHEN and CDR2 SYDVKM. This CDR3 is built from 13 residues. For the CDR3, the DNA is TGTGCTTTGGACATTCCGAACACCGGGGAGCTGTTTTTT. Residues: CALDIPNTGELFF.

V gene TRBV27 combines with J gene TRBJ2-7, with D tentatively TRBD1 (6 bases). Trimming stripped 9 bases from V and 2 bases from J, with 11 bases between. Per the germline V gene, CDR1 is MNHEY and CDR2 is SMNVEV (reference sequence). This CDR3 contains 12 residues. CDR3 sequence: CASGQIPYEQYV. DNA for the CDR3: TGTGCCAGTGGACAGATTCCCTACGAGCAGTACGTC.

CDR3 in amino acids: CASSLKPGQGGSSYNSPLHF. CDR3 nucleotides: TGTGCCAGCAGCTTAAAACCTGGACAGGGGGGGAGCTCCTATAATTCACCCCTCCACTTT. This chain connects TRBV5-8 to TRBJ1-6; 10 bases fit TRBD1. CDR1 is SGHTS and CDR2 is YDEGEE in the germline V gene. The CDR3 totals 20 residues. V gave up 2 bases and J gave up 0 bases; unmatched junction bases: 11.

This rearrangement joins TRBV19 to TRBJ2-1; D perhaps matches TRBD2 (6 bases). The CDR3 length is 16 residues. Germline loops: CDR1 LNHDA, CDR2 SQIVND (reference sequence). Trimming removed 6 bases from V and 3 bases from J, with 18 bases in between. The CDR3 sequence: CASSPGSSGLYNEQFF. The CDR3 coding sequence is TGTGCCAGTAGCCCCGGGAGTAGCGGACTCTACAATGAGCAGTTCTTC.

The chain links TRBV4-3 to TRBJ2-1; TRBD2 matches 8 bases. After removal of 0 bases from V and 10 bases from J, the junction contained 5 bases not matched to a gene. The CDR3 is 14 residues long. CDR1 and CDR2 from the germline V gene are LGHNA and YSLEER. CDR3 sequence (DNA): TGCGCCAGCAGCCAAGAGGCGGGGGGCGGGGAGCAGTTCTTC. It specifies CASSQEAGGGEQFF.

The chain combines TRBV19 with TRBJ1-5; 10 bases map to TRBD1. CDR1 is LNHDA, CDR2 SQIVND, per germline (reference sequence). The V segment lost 6 bases and the J segment 5 bases; nucleotides outside the gene matches: 7. The CDR3 length is 15 residues. This CDR3 reads CASSYPGQGYQPQHF. The CDR3 coding sequence is TGTGCCAGTAGCTACCCGGGACAGGGGTATCAGCCCCAGCATTTT.

The chain links TRBV6-4 to TRBJ2-3, with 9 bases matching TRBD1. The J segment lost 1 base and the V segment lost 2 bases, leaving 4 bases of the junction unmatched. The CDR3 is 16 amino acids. Germline loops: CDR1 MRHNA, CDR2 SNTAGT. The CDR3 here is CASSDNRGQGTDTQYF. In nucleotides, the CDR3 is TGTGCCAGCAGTGACAACAGGGGGCAGGGCACAGATACGCAGTATTTT.

The gene calls are TRBV15 and TRBJ1-6; 8 bases are a match to TRBD1. Trimming took 5 bases from V and 6 from J; bases not matched to a gene: 6. The CDR3 has 15 residues. Germline CDR1 and CDR2: LNHNV and YYDKDF (reference sequence). The CDR3 here is CATSARTGFNSPLHF. The CDR3 DNA reads as TGTGCCACCAGCGCTAGGACAGGGTTTAATTCACCCCTCCACTTT.

V and J are TRBV5-1 and TRBJ2-7, with 8 nucleotides matching TRBD1. CDR1 is SGHRS and CDR2 is YFSETQ in the germline V gene. The CDR3 length is 14 residues. The V segment lost 5 bases and the J segment 4 bases; nucleotides outside the gene matches: 8. This CDR3 is CASRGGQDLYEQYF. In DNA form, the CDR3 reads TGCGCCAGCAGAGGGGGACAGGACTTATACGAGCAGTACTTC.

This rearrangement joins TRBV2 to TRBJ1-4; D not certain. CDR3 size: 13 residues. Germline values: CDR1 SNHLY, CDR2 FYNNEI. V was cut by 6 bases and J by 3 bases, with 8 bases left in between. The CDR3 reads CASRRSSNEKLFF. The DNA of the CDR3 is TGTGCCAGCAGGAGGAGTTCTAATGAAAAACTGTTTTTT.

The rearrangement joins TRBV5-1 to TRBJ1-1, with unresolved D. The V end was cut by 3 bases, the J end by 1 base, with 13 bases between. The CDR3 length is 15 residues. Germline values: CDR1 SGHRS, CDR2 YFSETQ. The CDR3 nucleotides read TGCGCCAGCAGCTCGGACGGGAACCGGAACACTGAAGCTTTCTTT. Translated: CASSSDGNRNTEAFF.

V is TRBV6-6 and J is TRBJ2-7; 7 bases are a match to TRBD1. CDR1 is MNHNY, CDR2 SVGAGI, per germline (reference sequence). V shed 2 bases, J shed 6 bases, and the junction held 4 bases outside the gene matches. The CDR3 consists of 13 residues. Here the CDR3 DNA reads TGTGCCAGCAGTTACAGGGGGCCTGGCGAGCAGTACGTC. Translating gives CASSYRGPGEQYV.

The rearrangement links TRBV5-6 to TRBJ2-5; D remains unclear. Per germline, CDR1 SGHDT and CDR2 YYEEEE. V lost 0 bases and J 2 bases, leaving 8 bases between the germline ends. The CDR3 runs to 14 residues. CDR3 bases: TGTGCCAGCAGCTTGGCGGTTGGTCAAGAGACCCAGTACTTC. This gives the protein CASSLAVGQETQYF.

This chain joins TRBV5-4 and TRBJ1-2, with TRBD1 matching over 7 bases. Germline trimming cut 1 base from V and 2 bases from J; bases unmatched to any gene: 5. The germline V gene encodes CDR1 SGHNT and CDR2 YYREEE (reference sequence). This CDR3 spans 15 amino acids. Here the CDR3 DNA reads TGTGCCAGCAGCTTGTCGACAGGGACGAACTATGGCTACACCTTC. Its protein product is CASSLSTGTNYGYTF. The full variable domain, in which reference TRBV5-4 and TRBJ1-2 provide the parts outside the CDR3, is ETGVTQSPTHLIKTRGQQVTLRCSSQSGHNTVSWYQQALGQGPQFIFQYYREEENGRGNFPPRFSGLQFPNYSSELNVNALELDDSALYLCASSLSTGTNYGYTFGSGTRLTVV.

J is TRBJ1-1 and V is TRBV7-2, with 9 bases identical to TRBD1. CDR3 length: 14 residues. Unmatched junction bases numbered 6, after V lost 5 bases and J lost 5 bases. Germline V lookup: CDR1 SGHTA, CDR2 FQGNSA. DNA of the CDR3: TGTGCCAGCAGCGAGAGGACAGGGGTGACTGAAGCTTTCTTT. It translates to CASSERTGVTEAFF. The full variable domain, with the rest looked up from reference TRBV7-2 and TRBJ1-1, is GAGVSQSPSNKVTEKGKDVELRCDPISGHTALYWYRQSLGQGLEFLIYFQGNSAPDKSGLPSDRFSAERTGGSVSTLTIQRTQQEDSAVYLCASSERTGVTEAFFGQGTRLTVV.

CDR3 DNA sequence: TGCGCCAGCAGCCCAGGGGTTAGCAATCAGCCCCAGCATTTT. Amino acids: CASSPGVSNQPQHF. This chain links TRBV5-1 with TRBJ1-5, with D tentatively TRBD1 (6 bases). The length of the CDR3 is 14 residues. V lost 4 bases and J lost 0, with 8 bases in between. Germline V gene sequence: CDR1 SGHRS, CDR2 YFSETQ.

The rearrangement joins TRBV11-3 to TRBJ1-1, with TRBD1 as a possible D gene (5 bases). Looked up from germline, CDR1 is SGHNT and CDR2 is YENEEA. The V end was cut by 5 bases, the J end by 0 bases, with 13 bases between. The CDR3 loop spans 15 amino acids. The CDR3 coding sequence is TGTGCCAGCAGCCCGGGGGGGGTAATGAACACTGAAGCTTTCTTT. This translates into CASSPGGVMNTEAFF. Drawing the rest from reference TRBV11-3 and TRBJ1-1, the complete variable domain is EAGVVQSPRYKIIEKKQPVAFWCNPISGHNTLYWYLQNLGQGPELLIRYENEEAVDDSQLPKDRFSAERLKGVDSTLKIQPAELGDSAVYLCASSPGGVMNTEAFFGQGTRLTVV.

The CDR3 loop reads CASSLEGGQQPQHF. In nucleotides, the CDR3 is TGTGCCAGCAGCTTAGAGGGGGGGCAACAGCCCCAGCATTTT. The V gene is TRBV7-9, the J gene TRBJ1-5; a weak D match, TRBD1 (6 bases). CDR1 is SEHNR and CDR2 is FQNEAQ in the germline V gene (reference sequence). V was cut by 1 base and J by 7 bases, with 11 bases left in between. This CDR3 has 14 residues.

CDR3 nucleotide sequence: TGTGCCAGCAGTTCGACAGGGTCGATTGGTGAAAAACTGTTTTTT. Amino acids: CASSSTGSIGEKLFF. The chain recombines TRBV28 with TRBJ1-4; 7 bases are shared with TRBD1. This CDR3 is 15 amino acids long. The V gene's germline CDR1 is MDHEN and CDR2 SYDVKM. V trimming: 4 bases; J trimming: 7 bases; junction bases outside the gene matches: 9.

The chain uses TRBV5-1 and TRBJ2-7; the match to TRBD1 covers 9 bases. In germline, CDR1 is SGHRS, CDR2 YFSETQ. The CDR3 has 15 residues. The junction had 9 bases not matched to a gene; V was cut back by 5 bases and J by 3 bases. The CDR3 loop is CASSPQGQGYYEQYF. The DNA for the CDR3 is TGCGCCAGCAGTCCCCAGGGACAGGGCTACTACGAGCAGTACTTC.

In DNA, the CDR3 is TGTGCCAGCAGCGATCGGGTTAGCCAAGAGACCCAGTACTTC. It codes for CASSDRVSQETQYF. This chain connects TRBV7-9 to TRBJ2-5; no reliable D call. The CDR3 sequence is 14 residues long. Trimming removed 5 bases from V and 1 base from J, with 11 bases in between. Germline values: CDR1 SEHNR, CDR2 FQNEAQ (reference sequence).

The chain combines TRBV7-2 with TRBJ2-7; TRBD1 is a possible D gene (6 bases). Germline values: CDR1 SGHTA, CDR2 FQGNSA. The CDR3 has 15 residues. Trimming shortened V by 5 bases and J by 4 bases, and 18 bases separated the two germline ends. CDR3 nucleotides: TGTGCCAGCAGCCCAGCAAGGGACATGCCGTACGAGCAGTACTTC. Encoded protein: CASSPARDMPYEQYF.

The rearrangement uses TRBV5-5 and TRBJ1-2; tentatively, D is TRBD1 (5 bases). Germline lookup yields CDR1 SGHKS and CDR2 YYEKEE (reference sequence). The CDR3 is 13 residues long. V dropped 0 bases and J dropped 4 bases, with 7 bases sitting between them. CDR3 loop: CASSLEQAYGYTF. The CDR3 DNA follows: TGTGCCAGCAGCTTGGAACAGGCCTATGGCTACACCTTC.

This chain uses TRBV9 with TRBJ1-1; the D gene is possibly TRBD1 (6 bases). Between the trimmed V and J ends, which lost 4 bases and 0 bases, there was a span of 16 bases. The CDR3 contains 16 residues. Germline loops: CDR1 SGDLS, CDR2 YYNGEE. The DNA for the CDR3 is TGTGCCAGCAGCCTGTCAGGGCAGGGGATGAACACTGAAGCTTTCTTT. Amino acids: CASSLSGQGMNTEAFF. The full variable domain, its missing parts supplied by reference TRBV9 and TRBJ1-1, is DSGVTQTPKHLITATGQRVTLRCSPRSGDLSVYWYQQSLDQGLQFLIQYYNGEERAKGNILERFSAQQFPDLHSELNLSSLELGDSALYFCASSLSGQGMNTEAFFGQGTRLTVV.

The chain has TRBV5-1 and TRBJ1-3, with unresolved D. This CDR3 region has 17 residues. Trimming took 0 bases from V and 0 from J, leaving 13 bases between them. Germline V lookup: CDR1 SGHRS, CDR2 YFSETQ. DNA for the CDR3: TGCGCCAGCAGCTTGGCCCCCTATATAAGCTCTGGAAACACCATATATTTT. Translating it yields CASSLAPYISSGNTIYF.

The chain combines TRBV2 with TRBJ1-5; D is ambiguous. V lost 0 bases and J 4 bases, leaving 10 bases between the germline ends. The germline V gene encodes CDR1 SNHLY and CDR2 FYNNEI. The CDR3 covers 15 residues. The DNA for the CDR3 is TGTGCCAGCAGTGAAGCGCTTCGGGGTAATCAGCCCCAGCATTTT. Translating it yields CASSEALRGNQPQHF.